This T cell receptor (beta chain) was identified in a study of response to subunit inactivated influenza vaccine. TCRdb reanalysed the RT-PCR reads using MiXCR and keeps one entry per CDR3 protein. This table has some 500,000 distinct CDR3 sequences, about 25% appearing once. V lost 5 bases and J lost 5, with 15 bases in between. This CDR3 region has 14 residues. Germline CDR1 KGHSH, CDR2 LQKENI. Broader study findings: Every seasonal influenza vaccination brings in few new T cells, the authors suggested.

A remark on this clonotype: Antigen: not known.

The chain has TRBV18 and TRBJ2-5; D is undetermined. The sequenced sample was CD4+ T cells sorted from PBMCs, obtained 5 to 6 days after vaccination. The source of this sequence is a man in his forties or fifties who received an inactivated influenza vaccine. CDR3 residues: CASSTNRNTETQYF. The CDR3 bases are TGTGCCAGCTCAACTAACCGGAACACGGAGACCCAGTACTTC.